One and the same sample provided the 14 T cell receptor beta chains below, sequenced in a study of T cell repertoires in cytomegalovirus infection. Using its own MiXCR run on the reads, TCRdb lists one record per CDR3 protein. The data show approximately 700,000 distinct CDR3 sequences, with approximately 40% seen just once and more than 2.5% held by the top ten. Sequencing was performed on PBMCs. Receptor source: a human donor in good health (CMV status not recorded). Some clones in this sample may be carry-over from other donors' samples.

This clonotype came up a few times. This chain connects TRBV6-5 to TRBJ2-7; possibly TRBD2 for D (5 bases). The V end was cut by 2 bases, the J end by 7 bases, with 15 bases between. This CDR3 comprises 14 residues. CDR1 MNHEY and CDR2 SVGAGI come from the germline V gene. The chain's CDR3 is CASSYGGTAQEQYF. CDR3 in DNA: TGTGCCAGCAGTTACGGAGGTACAGCGCAAGAGCAGTACTTC.

This clonotype appeared a few times. The chain combines TRBV19 with TRBJ1-5; no reliable D call. Germline CDR1 is LNHDA and CDR2 is SQIVND (reference sequence). This CDR3 is 16 amino acids long. Trimming stripped 3 bases from V and 2 bases from J, with 14 bases between. The CDR3 loop is CASSIPHFRGNQPQHF. CDR3 DNA: TGTGCCAGTAGTATCCCTCACTTTAGAGGCAATCAGCCCCAGCATTTT. Filled out from reference TRBV19 and TRBJ1-5, the complete variable domain reads DGGITQSPKYLFRKEGQNVTLSCEQNLNHDAMYWYRQDPGQGLRLIYYSQIVNDFQKGDIAEGYSVSREKKESFPLTVTSAQKNPTAFYLCASSIPHFRGNQPQHFGDGTRLSIL.

The rearrangement links TRBV20-1 to TRBJ2-1; 14 bases match TRBD2. The V gene end was trimmed by 3 bases and the J gene end by 10 bases; junction bases not matched to a gene: 11. CDR1 and CDR2 from the germline V gene are DFQATT and SNEGSKA (reference sequence). The CDR3 consists of 16 residues. CDR3 DNA sequence: TGCAGTGCTAGTTTGCGACTAGCGGGGGGGCGAGGCGAGCAGTTCTTC. Translation: CSASLRLAGGRGEQFF.

As concerns this clonotype: This may come from a read error, since a much larger clone is one base off. Because the CDR3 is missing its conserved closing phenylalanine or tryptophan, this is likely a read error. The chain carries TRBV6-6 and TRBJ2-1; 7 bases are a match to TRBD1. The CDR3 has 16 residues. Germline V gene sequence: CDR1 MNHNY, CDR2 SVGAGI (reference sequence). V shed 4 bases, J shed 0 bases, and the junction held 6 bases outside the gene matches. CDR3 amino acids: CASSSLTGSSYNEQFY. The CDR3 nucleotides read TGTGCCAGCAGTTCCCTGACAGGGAGCTCCTACAATGAGCAGTTCTAC.

Notes on this clonotype: The junction differs from germline at one of its ends, possibly a read error. The chain recombines TRBV5-1 with TRBJ2-5, with D uncertain. This CDR3 is 12 amino acids long. Germline lookup yields CDR1 SGHRS and CDR2 YFSETQ. The DNA for the CDR3 is TGCGCCAGCAGCTCCGACACAGAGACCAAGTACTTC. Its translation is CASSSDTETKYF.

This clonotype was counted only a few times. V usage is TRBV28 and J usage is TRBJ2-5, with D hard to call. The CDR3 has 14 amino acids. Germline CDR1 reads MDHEN; CDR2 reads SYDVKM. V lost 2 bases and J 0 bases, leaving 7 bases between the germline ends. The CDR3 reads CASSLPGYQETQYF. CDR3 bases: TGTGCCAGCAGTTTACCCGGATACCAAGAGACCCAGTACTTC.

The chain is built from TRBV27 and TRBJ1-3; D perhaps matches TRBD1 (6 bases). Germline lookup yields CDR1 MNHEY and CDR2 SMNVEV (reference sequence). The CDR3 is 14 residues long. V was cut by 11 bases and J by 2 bases, with 16 bases left in between. The CDR3 sequence is CASQGGQPGNTIYF. The CDR3 coding sequence is TGTGCCTCACAAGGAGGACAGCCTGGAAACACCATATATTTT.

This clonotype was observed once. The J gene is TRBJ2-5, the V gene TRBV14; D remains unclear. V was cut by 0 bases and J by 5 bases, with 22 bases left in between. Germline V lookup: CDR1 SGHDN, CDR2 FVKESK. The CDR3 runs to 18 residues. The CDR3 is CASSQDLPGRWKRETQYF. CDR3 coding DNA: TGTGCCAGCAGCCAAGATTTACCCGGCAGGTGGAAAAGGGAGACCCAGTACTTC.

This clonotype has just a few counts. CDR3 DNA: TGTGCCAGCAGCCCCATGGGGGGGGCCGGGGCCGGGGAGCTGTTTTTT. Translated: CASSPMGGAGAGELFF. The gene calls are TRBV11-2 and TRBJ2-2, with a weak D call TRBD2 (7 bases). The length of the CDR3 is 16 residues. Germline CDR1 SGHAT, CDR2 FQNNGV. Trimming took 5 bases from V and 6 from J, leaving 19 bases between them.

In its sample, this clonotype was seen once. J is TRBJ2-7 and V is TRBV4-1; TRBD1 aligns across 9 bases. Germline values: CDR1 MGHRA, CDR2 YSYEKL. V lost 4 bases to trimming and J lost 1 base; unmatched junction nucleotides: 2. This CDR3 spans 14 amino acids. The CDR3 sequence is CASSRQGESYEQYF. The DNA of the CDR3 is TGCGCCAGCAGCCGACAGGGGGAATCCTACGAGCAGTACTTC.

The chain joins TRBV28 to TRBJ2-7, with 9 nucleotides matching TRBD2. V gave up 3 bases and J gave up 3 bases; unmatched junction bases: 6. The CDR3 runs 15 residues. Germline CDR1 and CDR2: MDHEN and SYDVKM. CDR3 in amino acids: CASSFGTSRVYEQYF. Here the CDR3 DNA reads TGTGCCAGCAGTTTCGGGACTAGCAGAGTCTACGAGCAGTACTTC.

The rearrangement joins TRBV4-1 to TRBJ1-1; the D gene is possibly TRBD1 (5 bases). CDR1 and CDR2 (germline): MGHRA, YSYEKL. The CDR3 runs 13 residues. The V end was cut by 4 bases, the J end by 6 bases, with 12 bases between. CDR3 sequence: CASSLDGDPEAFF. The DNA for the CDR3 is TGCGCCAGCAGCCTCGACGGGGACCCTGAAGCTTTCTTT.

V is TRBV6-1 and J is TRBJ1-2, with TRBD1 as a possible D gene (5 bases). The ends were cut back, 5 bases at V and 4 bases at J, with 14 bases in the middle. Germline CDR1 MNHNS, CDR2 SASEGT. This CDR3 contains 14 residues. For the CDR3, the DNA is TGTGCCAGCAGTTACCAGCCCGACAGCTATGGCTACACCTTC. Residues: CASSYQPDSYGYTF.

The sample holds a few counts of this clonotype. The chain carries TRBV2 and TRBJ2-7, with D possibly TRBD2 on 6 matching bases. V dropped 6 bases and J dropped 6 bases, with 18 bases sitting between them. The CDR3 sequence is 14 residues long. Germline V gene data show CDR1 as SNHLY and CDR2 as FYNNEI. CDR3 sequence: CASRRDGSFAEQYF. The CDR3 region has the DNA TGTGCCAGCAGAAGGGACGGGAGTTTTGCCGAGCAGTACTTC. Drawing the rest from reference TRBV2 and TRBJ2-7, the complete variable domain is EPEVTQTPSHQVTQMGQEVILRCVPISNHLYFYWYRQILGQKVEFLVSFYNNEISEKSEIFDDQFSVERPDGSNFTLKIRSTKLEDSAMYFCASRRDGSFAEQYFGPGTRLTVT.